This T cell receptor beta chain derives from a study of cytomegalovirus exposure and HLA in healthy donors. Notes on the study in general: The authors confirmed in vitro that a few CMV-associated chains were specific for CMV antigens. HLA alleles were associated with 15,000 to 20,000 TCR beta sequences in a later analysis at 0.05 false discovery rate.

PCR was performed using 60 Vbeta and 13 Jbeta primers. Under the authors' procedure: Later reanalysis found approximately 80 million unique TCR beta chains, some 10 million of them shared. This table comes from immunoSEQ multiplex PCR, and its TCRdb copy is limited to in-frame clones, with some not included. V and J calls and clone size are given by that table; D and trimming were obtained from the DNA. The data contain around 190,000 clones, around 80% of them seen just once; the ten biggest clones take up approximately 0.47%. In the case of this clone: What it binds is unknown.

Nominal health characterized the donors when sampled, though unrecorded immune exposures were likely. V lost 6 bases, J lost 1 base, and 9 bases lay in between. Germline V gene lookup returns CDR1 SNHLY and CDR2 FYNNEI. The CDR3 is 13 residues long. Sequenced input: PBMCs. The V call is TRBV2, the J call TRBJ1-1; D uncertain. This TCR derives from a woman between 45 and 65 years old in good health and CMV-seronegative. In DNA form, the CDR3 reads TGTGCCAGCAGCCGGTCGGGGAACACTGAAGCTTTCTTT. It yields the protein CASSRSGNTEAFF.